A single sample is the source of the 30 T cell receptor beta chains below, sequenced in a study of control samples from healthy donors and cancer patients. Libraries were prepared by immunoSEQ multiplex PCR; TCRdb keeps only in-frame clonotypes and omits some of them. The table lists about 98,000 clones, about four fifths of them singletons, with roughly 2% in the top ten. Sequences were obtained from blood. The receptors shown here come from a man in his 60s in good health.

This clone was seen a single time. The chain couples TRBV24-1 to TRBJ2-3; TRBD2 might be the D (5 bases). Per germline, CDR1 KGHDR and CDR2 SFDVKD. This CDR3 contains 14 residues. Trimming removed 1 base at V and 9 bases at J, with 13 bases between. The CDR3 DNA reads TGTGCCACCAGTGATTTTCTGGCGGGCGGCACGCAGTATTTT. Translating it yields CATSDFLAGGTQYF.

The CDR3 loop reads CASSVDGSLQETQYF. The CDR3 nucleotides are TGTGCCAGCAGCGTAGATGGCAGCTTGCAAGAGACCCAGTACTTC. The genes are TRBV9 and TRBJ2-5, with D unclear. The V end lost 0 bases, the J end lost 2 bases, and 11 bases lay between the germline ends. CDR1 and CDR2 (germline): SGDLS, YYNGEE. The CDR3 is 15 residues long.

This chain uses TRBV11-2 with TRBJ2-5; D may correspond to TRBD1 or TRBD2 (6 bases each). V was pared by 4 bases and J by 5 bases, with 20 bases between. The germline V gene encodes CDR1 SGHAT and CDR2 FQNNGV. This CDR3 is built from 16 residues. The CDR3 DNA is TGTGCCAGCAGCTCCGTTCTAGCGCCGGGGGCGGAGACCCAGTACTTC. Its translation is CASSSVLAPGAETQYF.

This clone showed up just once. The chain combines TRBV7-8 with TRBJ2-6; no reliable D call. V lost 5 bases and J lost 0, with 8 bases in between. Per the germline V gene, CDR1 is SGHVS and CDR2 is FQNEAQ. The CDR3 is 15 residues long. The chain's CDR3 is CASSETYSGANVLTF. Written as DNA, the CDR3 is TGTGCCAGCAGCGAGACCTACTCTGGGGCCAACGTCCTGACTTTC.

This sequence joins TRBV3-1 (or the pseudogene TRBV3-2) and TRBJ1-1; TRBD1 is a possible D gene (5 bases). The V end was cut by 5 bases, the J end by 3 bases, with 10 bases between. The length of the CDR3 is 13 residues. Germline-derived CDR1 and CDR2 are LGHDT and YNNKEL (reference sequence). CDR3 in amino acids: CASSATGDTEAFF. CDR3 bases: TGTGCCAGCAGCGCGACGGGGGACACTGAAGCTTTCTTT.

The chain employs TRBV5-1 and TRBJ1-1; D is undetermined. CDR1 SGHRS and CDR2 YFSETQ come from the germline V gene. Trimming pared 4 bases from V and 6 bases from J, leaving 16 bases between. The CDR3 is 14 amino acids. As DNA, the CDR3 is TGCGCCAGCAGCGAAACGAGGGCACCCTCTGAAGCTTTCTTT. It codes for CASSETRAPSEAFF.

V and J are TRBV30 and TRBJ1-1, with D unclear. CDR3 length: 13 residues. V lost 3 bases, J lost 6 bases, and 14 bases lay in between. Germline CDR1 GTSNPN, CDR2 SVGIG (reference sequence). CDR3 sequence: CAWRGAMRAEAFF. CDR3 in DNA: TGTGCCTGGAGGGGCGCAATGAGGGCTGAAGCTTTCTTT.

This chain links TRBV5-6 with TRBJ2-7; D is uncertain. The CDR3 extends over 14 amino acids. Deletions cut 1 base from V and 0 bases from J, with 8 bases between. Germline V gene data show CDR1 as SGHDT and CDR2 as YYEEEE. CDR3 loop: CASSLSAYSYEQYF. In DNA form, the CDR3 reads TGTGCCAGCAGCTTGTCGGCTTACTCCTACGAGCAGTACTTC.

This clone was recorded once. V gene TRBV5-6 combines with J gene TRBJ2-3, with TRBD2 identical over 7 bases. The CDR3 runs to 16 residues. Germline loops: CDR1 SGHDT, CDR2 YYEEEE. The V gene end was trimmed by 2 bases and the J gene end by 3 bases; junction bases not matched to a gene: 9. As DNA, the CDR3 is TGTGCCAGCAGCTTAGGTGGGAGGGTTTTAACAGATACGCAGTATTTT. Its protein is CASSLGGRVLTDTQYF.

The chain employs TRBV7-8 and TRBJ1-4; 10 bases align to TRBD1. CDR3 length: 15 amino acids. Unmatched junction bases numbered 2, after V lost 0 bases and J lost 7 bases. Germline CDR1 reads SGHVS; CDR2 reads FQNEAQ. CDR3: CASSLAGTGVEKLFF. The CDR3 DNA sequence: TGTGCCAGCAGCTTAGCCGGGACAGGGGTTGAAAAACTGTTTTTT.

The V gene is TRBV11-2, the J gene TRBJ2-7, with unresolved D. V was trimmed by 1 base and J by 4 bases, leaving 20 bases between them. In germline, CDR1 is SGHAT, CDR2 FQNNGV. This CDR3 has 17 residues. CDR3 DNA sequence: TGTGCCAGCAGCTTAGGCGACGGTGGGCTTCCTCGGTACGAGCAGTACTTC. Translation: CASSLGDGGLPRYEQYF.

The V call is TRBV28, the J call TRBJ2-4; TRBD1 aligns across 7 bases. This CDR3 has 14 residues. With V trimmed by 5 bases and J by 9 bases, 10 bases remained unmatched. Per germline, CDR1 MDHEN and CDR2 SYDVKM. This CDR3 is CASSVTPGQPIQYF. The CDR3, as DNA: TGTGCCAGCAGTGTAACTCCGGGACAGCCCATTCAGTACTTC. The full variable domain, its missing parts supplied by reference TRBV28 and TRBJ2-4, is DVKVTQSSRYLVKRTGEKVFLECVQDMDHENMFWYRQDPGLGLRLIYFSYDVKMKEKGDIPEGYSVSREKKERFSLILESASTNQTSMYLCASSVTPGQPIQYFGAGTRLSVL.

The rearrangement uses TRBV18 and TRBJ2-7, with TRBD1 identical over 8 bases. CDR3 length: 13 amino acids. V lost 6 bases to trimming and J lost 3 bases; unmatched junction nucleotides: 4. Germline CDR1 is KGHSH and CDR2 is LQKENI. CDR3 bases: TGTGCCAGCTCGTGGGACAGGTACTACGAGCAGTACTTC. This encodes CASSWDRYYEQYF.

The gene calls are TRBV28 and TRBJ1-1; D call uncertain. Trimming took 2 bases from V and 11 from J, leaving 9 bases between them. From germline, CDR1 is MDHEN and CDR2 SYDVKM. The CDR3 totals 11 residues. CDR3 sequence: CASSLPGRAFF. CDR3 nucleotide sequence: TGTGCCAGCAGTTTACCCGGGAGGGCTTTCTTT. Filled out from reference TRBV28 and TRBJ1-1, the complete variable domain reads DVKVTQSSRYLVKRTGEKVFLECVQDMDHENMFWYRQDPGLGLRLIYFSYDVKMKEKGDIPEGYSVSREKKERFSLILESASTNQTSMYLCASSLPGRAFFGQGTRLTVV.

The chain links TRBV14 to TRBJ1-2, with D unclear. The V gene's germline CDR1 is SGHDN and CDR2 FVKESK. The CDR3 sequence is 14 residues long. Trimming stripped 0 bases from V and 2 bases from J, with 7 bases between. Here the CDR3 DNA reads TGTGCCAGCAGCCAAGACAGTTACAACTATGGCTACACCTTC. Translating it yields CASSQDSYNYGYTF.

This chain connects TRBV11-1 to TRBJ2-5, with TRBD2 matching over 8 bases. V gave up 2 bases and J gave up 3 bases; unmatched junction bases: 8. CDR1 is SGHAT and CDR2 is FQDESV in the germline V gene (reference sequence). The CDR3 totals 16 residues. In nucleotides, the CDR3 is TGTGCCAGCAGCTTACTTGGCGGGGGGACAAAAGAGACCCAGTACTTC. Translation: CASSLLGGGTKETQYF. Looking up the rest from reference TRBV11-1 and TRBJ2-5 gives the full variable domain: EAEVAQSPRYKITEKSQAVAFWCDPISGHATLYWYRQILGQGPELLVQFQDESVVDDSQLPKDRFSAERLKGVDSTLKIQPAELGDSAMYLCASSLLGGGTKETQYFGPGTRLLVL.

As concerns this clone: The same CDR3 also results from other DNA sequences found in this sample. The chain recombines TRBV7-9 with TRBJ2-2; D gene ambiguous. CDR1 SEHNR and CDR2 FQNEAQ come from the germline V gene (reference sequence). The CDR3 is 13 residues long. V lost 4 bases, J lost 6 bases, and 9 bases lay in between. DNA for the CDR3: TGTGCCAGCAGCTCCCAGAGGCCCGGGGAGCTGTTTTTT. This sequence encodes CASSSQRPGELFF.

The genes are TRBV27 and TRBJ1-6; unclear D gene. V shed 2 bases and J shed 10 bases, with 9 bases lying between them. This CDR3 has 13 amino acids. Germline lookup yields CDR1 MNHEY and CDR2 SMNVEV (reference sequence). In DNA form, the CDR3 reads TGTGCCAGCAGTTTAGGGTTCGGATCACCCCTCCACTTT. Its protein product is CASSLGFGSPLHF.

This chain links TRBV4-2 with TRBJ1-1; D perhaps matches TRBD1 (5 bases). The CDR3 length is 18 residues. The germline CDR1 and CDR2 sequences are LGHNA and YNFKEQ. V dropped 0 bases and J dropped 3 bases, with 20 bases sitting between them. The CDR3 DNA reads as TGTGCCAGCAGCCAAGAGGCGGCGGTCGGCCTAGGGGACACTGAAGCTTTCTTT. This sequence encodes CASSQEAAVGLGDTEAFF.

CDR3 coding DNA: TGTGCCAGCAGCACCAGGCCCGGGACTAGCGGAGATACGCAGTATTTT. Protein: CASSTRPGTSGDTQYF. The gene calls are TRBV2 and TRBJ2-3; the match to TRBD2 covers 11 bases. Per germline, CDR1 SNHLY and CDR2 FYNNEI. V was clipped by 6 bases and J by 5 bases; unmatched bases: 10. The CDR3 sequence is 16 residues long. Full variable domain (rest looked up from reference TRBV2 and TRBJ2-3): EPEVTQTPSHQVTQMGQEVILRCVPISNHLYFYWYRQILGQKVEFLVSFYNNEISEKSEIFDDQFSVERPDGSNFTLKIRSTKLEDSAMYFCASSTRPGTSGDTQYFGPGTRLTVL.

The chain employs TRBV28 and TRBJ1-2; 8 positions agree with TRBD1. J gave up 8 bases and V 6 bases, and 8 bases lay outside the gene matches. This CDR3 region has 13 residues. The germline gives CDR1 MDHEN, CDR2 SYDVKM. In DNA, the CDR3 is TGTGCCAGCAGCGTAACAGGGGGAGGCGGCTACACCTTC. Protein sequence: CASSVTGGGGYTF.

The chain carries TRBV10-3 and TRBJ2-3, with 8 bases matching TRBD2. The CDR3 extends over 16 amino acids. V shed 3 bases, J shed 2 bases, and the junction held 7 bases outside the gene matches. CDR1 and CDR2 from the germline V gene are ENHRY and SYGVKD. The CDR3 DNA reads TGTGCCATCAGTGATGGATCGGGGGGGCACACAGATACGCAGTATTTT. It codes for CAISDGSGGHTDTQYF.

The chain employs TRBV4-1 and TRBJ2-7, with D uncertain. Germline V lookup: CDR1 MGHRA, CDR2 YSYEKL. V shed 2 bases and J shed 0 bases, with 14 bases lying between them. The CDR3 spans 16 residues. The CDR3 DNA reads as TGCGCCAGCAGCCAAAGGTGGCAGGAAGTCTCCTACGAGCAGTACTTC. Protein product: CASSQRWQEVSYEQYF.

The rearrangement links TRBV6-5 to TRBJ1-1, with D perhaps TRBD1 (5 bases). V lost 4 bases and J 4 bases, leaving 13 bases between the germline ends. CDR1 is MNHEY, CDR2 SVGAGI, per germline. The CDR3 has 14 amino acids. For the CDR3, the DNA is TGTGCCAGCAGTTCCTTGGGGGTCGGCACTGAAGCTTTCTTT. Its translation is CASSSLGVGTEAFF.

The chain employs TRBV3-1 (or the pseudogene TRBV3-2) and TRBJ2-7, with no clear D. The germline V gene has CDR1 LGHDT and CDR2 YNNKEL (reference sequence). This CDR3 comprises 13 residues. Trimming shortened V by 5 bases and J by 1 base, and 9 bases separated the two germline ends. The CDR3 reads CASSEQTSYEQYF. The CDR3 nucleotides are TGTGCCAGCAGCGAACAGACATCCTACGAGCAGTACTTC.

This CDR3 reads CASSQVGGPDPYEQYF. The CDR3 DNA sequence: TGTGCCAGCAGCCAAGTAGGGGGCCCAGACCCCTACGAGCAGTACTTC. V gene TRBV14 combines with J gene TRBJ2-7, with 7 bases lining up with TRBD1. The CDR3 spans 16 residues. Germline CDR1 reads SGHDN; CDR2 reads FVKESK. With V trimmed by 1 base and J by 2 bases, 8 bases remained unmatched.

V usage is TRBV7-8 and J usage is TRBJ1-1; TRBD1 aligns across 7 bases. The CDR3 has 16 amino acids. Per the germline V gene, CDR1 is SGHVS and CDR2 is FQNEAQ. Unmatched junction bases numbered 7, after V lost 3 bases and J lost 0 bases. As DNA, the CDR3 is TGTGCCAGCAGCTTGGCCGGGACAGCAATGAACACTGAAGCTTTCTTT. Translating gives CASSLAGTAMNTEAFF.

The chain has TRBV19 and TRBJ2-3, with 11 bases lining up with TRBD2. J was trimmed by 0 bases and V by 8 bases; bases with no gene match: 13. The CDR3 is made up of 18 amino acids. CDR1 is LNHDA, CDR2 SQIVND, per germline (reference sequence). The CDR3, as DNA: TGTGCCAGTTCTTCCCTAGCGGGGGGTTACACTAGCACAGATACGCAGTATTTT. Residues: CASSSLAGGYTSTDTQYF.

J is TRBJ2-3 and V is TRBV6-4, with TRBD2 identical over 10 bases. This CDR3 comprises 17 residues. Trimming removed 0 bases from V and 2 bases from J; junction bases left unmatched: 5. From germline, CDR1 is MRHNA and CDR2 SNTAGT. The CDR3 loop reads CASSDSPAGGPTDTQYF. CDR3 nucleotide sequence: TGTGCCAGCAGTGACTCCCCAGCGGGAGGGCCCACAGATACGCAGTATTTT.

The V call is TRBV5-4, the J call TRBJ2-3; D is unclear. The germline gives CDR1 SGHNT, CDR2 YYREEE (reference sequence). CDR3 size: 12 residues. The V end was cut by 4 bases, the J end by 2 bases, with 5 bases between. The CDR3 nucleotides are TGTGCCAGCAGCGACCACACAGATACGCAGTATTTT. As protein: CASSDHTDTQYF.